One sample yielded the 2 T cell receptor beta chains listed below, sequenced in a study of memory CD4+ T cells and cytomegalovirus serostatus. The table came from immunoSEQ multiplex PCR; TCRdb's copy has only in-frame clones and leaves some out. This table has under 70,000 clones, about 81% appearing once. The sort gate was single viable CD3+CD4+CD8-CD45RO+ cells for memory CD4+ T cells. Sequencing was done on a sample of memory CD4+ T cells from blood. The receptors originated from an adult in good health and CMV-seronegative.

This clone has a single count. The chain combines TRBV7-2 with TRBJ2-1; a weak D match, TRBD2 (5 bases). The germline CDR1 and CDR2 sequences are SGHTA and FQGNSA. Trimming took 4 bases from V and 3 from J, leaving 7 bases between them. The CDR3 length is 13 residues. The CDR3 bases are TGTGCCAGCAGCTCAGAGGGCTACAATGAGCAGTTCTTC. Translated: CASSSEGYNEQFF. The whole variable domain, filled in from reference TRBV7-2 and TRBJ2-1, reads GAGVSQSPSNKVTEKGKDVELRCDPISGHTALYWYRQSLGQGLEFLIYFQGNSAPDKSGLPSDRFSAERTGGSVSTLTIQRTQQEDSAVYLCASSSEGYNEQFFGPGTRLTVL.

The chain links TRBV19 to TRBJ2-2; D remains unclear. The CDR3 sequence is 15 residues long. The ends were cut back, 6 bases at V and 1 base at J, with 12 bases in the middle. The germline CDR1 and CDR2 sequences are LNHDA and SQIVND (reference sequence). The CDR3 DNA reads as TGTGCCAGTAGCGCCAAAACTAAGAACACCGGGGAGCTGTTTTTT. Amino acid sequence: CASSAKTKNTGELFF.